What follows are 21 T cell receptor beta chains derived from one specimen sequenced in a study of identical twins. TCRdb fed the 5' RACE reads into MiXCR, producing one record per CDR3 protein. Of approximately 150,000 distinct CDR3 sequences listed, approximately 4% were seen once; the top ten hold roughly 8%. The sequenced sample was memory T cells sorted from blood. The receptors derive from a man between 18 and 29 years old in good health.

The table lists this clonotype with many counts. This chain connects TRBV30 to TRBJ1-1; D remains ambiguous. The CDR3 loop spans 11 amino acids. The germline CDR1 and CDR2 sequences are GTSNPN and SVGIG (reference sequence). Trimming took 3 bases from V and 8 from J, leaving 10 bases between them. The CDR3 is CAWRGNWEAFF. The CDR3 region has the DNA TGTGCCTGGAGGGGTAATTGGGAAGCTTTCTTT.

This clonotype was recorded many times. This rearrangement joins TRBV25-1 to TRBJ2-1; D may be TRBD1 or TRBD2 (6 bases each). The ends were cut back, 3 bases at V and 13 bases at J, with 16 bases in the middle. This CDR3 is 13 amino acids long. Germline CDR1 and CDR2: MGHDK and SYGVNS. The CDR3 DNA is TGTGCCAGCAGTGACGGGGGCCAGGGAGTCCAGTTCTTC. It is translated as CASSDGGQGVQFF.

Many counts were recorded for this clonotype. The chain has TRBV27 and TRBJ2-2; D might be TRBD2 (6 bases). CDR1 and CDR2 from the germline V gene are MNHEY and SMNVEV (reference sequence). The CDR3 is 16 amino acids. Trimming pared 1 base from V and 5 bases from J, leaving 14 bases between. CDR3 bases: TGTGCCAGCAGTTTATTTTGGGACTTTACAACCGGGGAGCTGTTTTTT. Encoded protein: CASSLFWDFTTGELFF.

This rearrangement joins TRBV4-1 to TRBJ1-5; the D gene is possibly TRBD1 (5 bases). The CDR3 loop spans 13 amino acids. V shed 5 bases and J shed 6 bases, with 11 bases lying between them. Germline V gives CDR1 MGHRA, CDR2 YSYEKL. The CDR3 sequence: CASSEVRGQPQHF. The CDR3 nucleotides read TGCGCCAGCAGCGAAGTGAGGGGTCAGCCCCAGCATTTT.

This clonotype was observed at least ten times. V is TRBV20-1 and J is TRBJ2-3; 7 nucleotides align to TRBD1. Trimming at V came to 6 bases and at J to 0 bases, leaving 6 bases not matched to a gene. The CDR3 has 14 residues. CDR1 is DFQATT, CDR2 SNEGSKA, per germline (reference sequence). Here the CDR3 reads CSAQGTASTDTQYF. CDR3 coding DNA: TGCAGTGCCCAAGGGACAGCTAGCACAGATACGCAGTATTTT.

This clonotype was recorded at least ten times. This rearrangement joins TRBV6-1 to TRBJ1-5; D is ambiguous. CDR1 is MNHNS, CDR2 SASEGT, per germline. V gave up 6 bases and J gave up 0 bases, with 12 bases separating them. The length of the CDR3 is 15 residues. CDR3 residues: CASRASQNSNQPQHF. The CDR3 bases are TGTGCCAGCAGGGCGAGTCAAAATAGCAATCAGCCCCAGCATTTT.

This clonotype was counted ten times or more. V and J are TRBV2 and TRBJ1-5; the D is unclear. CDR3 length equals 14 residues. Germline values: CDR1 SNHLY, CDR2 FYNNEI. Trimming removed 4 bases from V and 3 bases from J, with 10 bases in between. CDR3 residues: CASSVVRSNQPQHF. The CDR3, as DNA: TGTGCCAGCAGTGTGGTAAGATCCAATCAGCCCCAGCATTTT.

This clonotype was seen at least ten times. The rearrangement joins TRBV28 to TRBJ2-1; 10 positions agree with TRBD1. Germline V CDR1 and CDR2: MDHEN, SYDVKM. V trimming: 7 bases; J trimming: 10 bases; junction bases outside the gene matches: 7. The CDR3 runs 13 residues. CDR3 coding DNA: TGTGCCAGCAAAGGGACAGGGGCTTTGGAGCAGTTCTTC. Translation: CASKGTGALEQFF.

This clonotype appeared many times. This chain uses TRBV20-1 with TRBJ2-7; 10 nucleotides match TRBD2. Looked up from germline, CDR1 is DFQATT and CDR2 is SNEGSKA (reference sequence). The CDR3 is 16 amino acids. Trimming removed 6 bases from V and 0 bases from J; junction bases left unmatched: 11. This CDR3 reads CSAKFYSGRISYEQYF. The CDR3 nucleotides read TGCAGTGCCAAATTCTATAGCGGGAGGATCTCCTACGAGCAGTACTTC.

This clonotype has a single count. This rearrangement joins TRBV20-1 to TRBJ2-5; 11 positions agree with TRBD1. The CDR3 length is 16 residues. CDR1 is DFQATT, CDR2 SNEGSKA, per germline (reference sequence). The V and J ends lost 1 base and 0 bases, in that order; junction bases with no gene match: 4. The CDR3 reads CSARVGTGGYQETQYF. The CDR3 nucleotides are TGCAGTGCTAGAGTCGGGACAGGGGGTTACCAAGAGACCCAGTACTTC.

This clonotype has a handful of counts. The gene calls are TRBV7-2 and TRBJ1-5; TRBD1 matches at 9 bases. This CDR3 has 14 residues. CDR1 SGHTA and CDR2 FQGNSA come from the germline V gene. V gave up 6 bases and J gave up 4 bases; unmatched junction bases: 4. DNA for the CDR3: TGTGCCAGCAGGAGACAGGGGGAAAATCAGCCCCAGCATTTT. Translating it yields CASRRQGENQPQHF.

In this sample, this clonotype turned up many times. The chain links TRBV7-8 to TRBJ1-5, with TRBD1 as a possible D gene (5 bases). This CDR3 contains 16 residues. V was pared by 5 bases and J by 7 bases, with 21 bases between. From germline, CDR1 is SGHVS and CDR2 FQNEAQ. CDR3 amino acids: CASSADSEGTRQPQHF. The CDR3 DNA follows: TGTGCCAGCAGCGCTGACAGTGAGGGAACCCGCCAGCCCCAGCATTTT.

V is TRBV30 and J is TRBJ1-1; tentative D call: TRBD1 (6 bases). Germline V gives CDR1 GTSNPN, CDR2 SVGIG (reference sequence). Trimming left V 3 bases short and J 9 bases short, with 14 bases between. The CDR3 is made up of 12 amino acids. Here the CDR3 reads CAWRGAQEKAFF. The CDR3 DNA reads as TGTGCCTGGAGGGGGGCCCAAGAAAAAGCTTTCTTT.

This clonotype was detected ten times or more. The chain is built from TRBV7-6 and TRBJ2-1; either TRBD1 or TRBD2 may fit D (5 bases each). Germline CDR1 and CDR2: SGHVS and FNYEAQ. Trimming cost V 1 base and J 5 bases, with 12 bases left between them. This CDR3 is 15 amino acids long. The DNA for the CDR3 is TGTGCCAGCAGCTTAGAGGGACGGGATGACAATGAGCAGTTCTTC. Translating gives CASSLEGRDDNEQFF.

This clonotype was seen ten or more times. The chain employs TRBV2 and TRBJ2-5; tentatively, D is TRBD1 (5 bases). V was shortened by 9 bases and J by 5 bases, with 28 bases between the two germline ends. Per germline, CDR1 SNHLY and CDR2 FYNNEI. The CDR3 has 17 amino acids. CDR3 nucleotides: TGTGCCAGAGGGGCGGAAGTTGTCTGGGGTTCAGTTGAGACCCAGTACTTC. Translated: CARGAEVVWGSVETQYF.

The table lists this clonotype with many counts. The rearrangement links TRBV2 to TRBJ1-3; D not certain. From germline, CDR1 is SNHLY and CDR2 FYNNEI. CDR3 length equals 16 residues. V was clipped by 6 bases and J by 1 base, with 16 bases between them. CDR3 amino acids: CASSTNGPSSGNTIYF. The DNA of the CDR3 is TGTGCCAGCAGCACGAATGGGCCGTCGTCTGGAAACACCATATATTTT.

The table lists this clonotype with many counts. The gene calls are TRBV5-1 and TRBJ1-1; a weak D match, TRBD1 (5 bases). This CDR3 is built from 14 residues. Germline CDR1 is SGHRS and CDR2 is YFSETQ. Trimming pared 0 bases from V and 4 bases from J, leaving 10 bases between. The CDR3, as DNA: TGCGCCAGCAGCTTGGCGGGGGGGACCACTGAAGCTTTCTTT. Translating it yields CASSLAGGTTEAFF.

There are many counts of this clonotype. The chain combines TRBV10-3 with TRBJ1-3, with no clear D. Deletions cut 7 bases from V and 2 bases from J, with 9 bases between. Germline V gene data show CDR1 as ENHRY and CDR2 as SYGVKD. This CDR3 region has 13 residues. CDR3: CAIKDGTGNTIYF. Here the CDR3 DNA reads TGTGCCATCAAGGACGGGACTGGAAACACCATATATTTT.

Many counts were recorded for this clonotype. The rearrangement links TRBV27 to TRBJ2-2; D call uncertain. CDR3 size: 11 residues. V was trimmed by 6 bases and J by 6 bases, leaving 5 bases between them. Per the germline V gene, CDR1 is MNHEY and CDR2 is SMNVEV (reference sequence). CDR3: CASRSAGELFF. CDR3 DNA sequence: TGTGCCAGCAGATCGGCCGGGGAGCTGTTTTTT.

This clonotype was observed many times. This rearrangement joins TRBV12-3 or TRBV12-4 to TRBJ2-7; D is undetermined. This CDR3 comprises 13 residues. V was trimmed by 1 base and J by 2 bases, leaving 6 bases between them. DNA of the CDR3: TGTGCCAGCAGTTTAGTAGATACCTACGAGCAGTACTTC. It specifies CASSLVDTYEQYF.

In regard to this clonotype: A much more abundant neighbour one base away suggests this may be a read error. A read error is likely, as this CDR3 ends without the conserved phenylalanine or tryptophan. The rearrangement uses TRBV10-3 and TRBJ2-5, with 8 nucleotides matching TRBD1. V shed 6 bases and J 1 base; nucleotides not matched to a gene: 7. This CDR3 has 15 amino acids. From germline, CDR1 is ENHRY and CDR2 SYGVKD. The CDR3 nucleotides read TGTGCCATCAGGCTGGGGACAGGCACCCAAGAGACCCAGTACTGC. Protein sequence: CAIRLGTGTQETQYC.